The 21 T cell receptor beta chains in this list originate from one sample, sequenced in a study of control samples from healthy donors and cancer patients. TCRdb's table, derived via immunoSEQ multiplex PCR, lists solely in-frame clones and lacks some. The repertoire consists of some 150,000 clones, with 90% to 95% occurring once and the leading ten covering 13% to 15%. Sequencing used PBMCs. The receptors here all came from a man aged 60 to 75 with colorectal cancer.

This clone turned up a few times. The rearrangement uses TRBV9 and TRBJ2-5, with TRBD2 matching 10 bases. J lost 4 bases, V lost 4 bases, and 7 bases had no gene match. Per the germline V gene, CDR1 is SGDLS and CDR2 is YYNGEE. The CDR3 runs 15 residues. CDR3 amino acids: CASSPRPSGGETQYF. The CDR3 DNA is TGTGCCAGCAGCCCCCGGCCTAGCGGGGGAGAGACCCAGTACTTC. Complete variable domain (other parts from reference TRBV9 and TRBJ2-5): DSGVTQTPKHLITATGQRVTLRCSPRSGDLSVYWYQQSLDQGLQFLIQYYNGEERAKGNILERFSAQQFPDLHSELNLSSLELGDSALYFCASSPRPSGGETQYFGPGTRLLVL.

The chain joins TRBV19 to TRBJ1-1; a possible D gene is TRBD1 (6 bases). V lost 6 bases, J lost 3 bases, and 14 bases lay in between. CDR3 length equals 14 residues. Germline V gene data show CDR1 as LNHDA and CDR2 as SQIVND (reference sequence). The DNA of the CDR3 is TGTGCCAGTAGGCAACAGGGAGGGGACACTGAAGCTTTCTTT. Its translation: CASRQQGGDTEAFF.

Only one count was recorded for this clone. Other DNA sequences in the sample encode the same CDR3. The chain carries TRBV9 and TRBJ2-3; D remains unclear. Deletions cut 1 base from V and 4 bases from J, with 4 bases between. This CDR3 region has 12 residues. Germline lookup yields CDR1 SGDLS and CDR2 YYNGEE. CDR3: CASSVSADTQYF. The CDR3 nucleotides are TGTGCCAGCAGCGTAAGCGCAGATACGCAGTATTTT.

The chain uses TRBV11-2 and TRBJ1-2, with D possibly being TRBD1 (5 bases). V was clipped by 0 bases and J by 9 bases, with 17 bases between them. The germline V gene has CDR1 SGHAT and CDR2 FQNNGV. This CDR3 is 15 amino acids long. The CDR3 DNA follows: TGTGCCAGCAGCTTAGATTCGGGTTTTAGGGGCCGCTACACCTTC. Protein sequence: CASSLDSGFRGRYTF.

The chain combines TRBV7-9 with TRBJ1-2; 10 nucleotides align to TRBD1. Germline assignment: CDR1 SEHNR and CDR2 FQNEAQ (reference sequence). The CDR3 has 13 residues. V was pared by 7 bases and J by 7 bases, with 6 bases of the junction left unmatched. The CDR3 bases are TGTGCCAGCACCGGGACAGGGGAACGTGGCTACACCTTC. Its translation: CASTGTGERGYTF.

This sequence joins TRBV12-3 or TRBV12-4 and TRBJ1-2; D not resolved. This CDR3 contains 13 residues. V was trimmed by 3 bases and J by 4 bases, leaving 9 bases between them. CDR3 DNA sequence: TGTGCCAGCAGTTTTAACAGAGGCTATGGCTACACCTTC. It codes for CASSFNRGYGYTF.

This chain connects TRBV3-1 (or the pseudogene TRBV3-2) to TRBJ1-2, with TRBD1 as a possible D gene (5 bases). Germline CDR1 is LGHDT and CDR2 is YNNKEL (reference sequence). With 0 bases removed from V and 3 bases from J, the gap between germline ends came to 8 bases. CDR3 length: 14 residues. In DNA, the CDR3 is TGTGCCAGCAGCCAAGAAGACAGCTACTATGGCTACACCTTC. Its translation: CASSQEDSYYGYTF.

The chain carries TRBV27 and TRBJ2-6; D unclear. Germline assignment: CDR1 MNHEY and CDR2 SMNVEV (reference sequence). The V end lost 5 bases, the J end lost 0 bases, and 11 bases lay between the germline ends. This CDR3 region has 16 residues. The CDR3 nucleotides read TGTGCCAGCAGTCCTTCCGTGGCCTCTGGGGCCAACGTCCTGACTTTC. Translation: CASSPSVASGANVLTF.

This clone was detected once. An end of the junction does not agree with germline; a read error may underlie this. The CDR3 is CASSRAAASSEQYF. CDR3 DNA: TGCGCCAGCAGCAGGGCCGCCGCTTCCTCCGAGCAGTACTTC. The rearrangement links TRBV5-1 to TRBJ2-7; no clear D gene. This CDR3 has 14 residues. Germline V gene lookup returns CDR1 SGHRS and CDR2 YFSETQ.

This clone has more than one count but fewer than ten. The rearrangement links TRBV10-1 to TRBJ2-7; 8 bases map to TRBD2. This CDR3 spans 13 amino acids. CDR1 and CDR2 from the germline V gene are WNHNN and SYGVQD (reference sequence). V lost 4 bases and J lost 2; bases outside the gene matches: 1. CDR3 DNA sequence: TGCGCCAGCAGTGCGGGACTAGCCTACGAGCAGTACTTC. It specifies CASSAGLAYEQYF.

The V gene is TRBV6-5, the J gene TRBJ2-2; tentative D call: TRBD1 (6 bases). The germline V and J ends were trimmed by 6 bases and 7 bases, with 15 bases remaining between them. The CDR3 extends over 14 amino acids. Germline V CDR1 and CDR2: MNHEY, SVGAGI. The CDR3 protein is CASRPNREGGELFF. The DNA of the CDR3 is TGTGCCAGCAGACCGAACAGGGAAGGCGGGGAGCTGTTTTTT.

The gene calls are TRBV15 and TRBJ1-4; D may be TRBD1 (5 bases). The germline V gene encodes CDR1 LNHNV and CDR2 YYDKDF (reference sequence). Trimming took 0 bases from V and 8 from J, leaving 13 bases between them. CDR3 size: 15 residues. CDR3 nucleotides: TGTGCCACCAGCAGAGACCAAGGGGAGCGAGAAAAACTGTTTTTT. Translation: CATSRDQGEREKLFF.

The chain combines TRBV21-1 with TRBJ2-4; TRBD1 is the table's D call, not checked against the DNA. TRBV21-1 is a pseudogene locus. The CDR3 has 14 amino acids. The CDR3 DNA follows: TGTGCCAGCAGCACCGACAGGGGTAAAAACATTCAGTACTTC. It translates to CASSTDRGKNIQYF.

In its sample, this clone was seen once. This chain links TRBV6-5 with TRBJ2-1, with 7 bases fitting TRBD1. In germline, CDR1 is MNHEY, CDR2 SVGAGI. J was trimmed by 1 base and V by 0 bases; bases with no gene match: 3. The CDR3 consists of 16 residues. This CDR3 is CASSYSRTGSYNEQFF. The CDR3 nucleotides read TGTGCCAGCAGTTACTCTCGGACAGGATCCTACAATGAGCAGTTCTTC.

This clone was recorded once. The chain has TRBV19 and TRBJ1-2; D not certain. This CDR3 region has 14 residues. Trimming stripped 3 bases from V and 3 bases from J, with 11 bases between. CDR1 and CDR2 from the germline V gene are LNHDA and SQIVND (reference sequence). CDR3 region: CASSIPGRDYGYTF. CDR3 DNA sequence: TGTGCCAGTAGTATTCCGGGTAGGGACTATGGCTACACCTTC.

This clone was observed a single time. The V gene is TRBV19, the J gene TRBJ2-1, with 9 bases aligning to TRBD2. The CDR3 totals 17 residues. Unmatched junction bases numbered 6, after V lost 3 bases and J lost 0 bases. Germline values: CDR1 LNHDA, CDR2 SQIVND (reference sequence). The CDR3 sequence is CASSIGSGGSSYNEQFF. The CDR3 region has the DNA TGTGCCAGTAGTATTGGGAGCGGGGGGAGCTCCTACAATGAGCAGTTCTTC. Complete variable domain (other parts from reference TRBV19 and TRBJ2-1): DGGITQSPKYLFRKEGQNVTLSCEQNLNHDAMYWYRQDPGQGLRLIYYSQIVNDFQKGDIAEGYSVSREKKESFPLTVTSAQKNPTAFYLCASSIGSGGSSYNEQFFGPGTRLTVL.

A remark on this clone: Mismatch with germline at one junction end may stem from a read error. V usage is TRBV4-1 and J usage is TRBJ1-3; D might be TRBD1 (5 bases). Germline loops: CDR1 MGHRA, CDR2 YSYEKL. This CDR3 spans 16 amino acids. In DNA form, the CDR3 reads TGCGCCAGCAGCCATCCCCCCGGGACCTCTGAAAACACCATATATTTT. It encodes CASSHPPGTSENTIYF.

The V call is TRBV15, the J call TRBJ1-4; D ambiguous. V shed 2 bases and J shed 0 bases, with 10 bases lying between them. This CDR3 spans 16 amino acids. From germline, CDR1 is LNHNV and CDR2 YYDKDF (reference sequence). CDR3 sequence reads: CATSRLTTATNEKLFF. CDR3 DNA sequence: TGTGCCACCAGCAGATTGACGACGGCAACTAATGAAAAACTGTTTTTT.

The chain employs TRBV2 and TRBJ1-1, with TRBD1 matching over 9 bases. The CDR3 consists of 13 residues. Germline loops: CDR1 SNHLY, CDR2 FYNNEI. Trimming cost V 11 bases and J 9 bases; bases outside gene matches: 13. The DNA for the CDR3 is TGTGCCGGAAAAACGGGGACAGGGAAACAAGCTTTCTTT. Residues: CAGKTGTGKQAFF.

This rearrangement joins TRBV25-1 to TRBJ1-1; D may be TRBD1 (5 bases). Deletions cut 6 bases from V and 1 base from J, with 6 bases between. Germline V gives CDR1 MGHDK, CDR2 SYGVNS. This CDR3 contains 12 residues. The CDR3 coding sequence is TGTGCCAGCAGCGGGGGGAACACTGAAGCTTTCTTT. This codes for CASSGGNTEAFF.

V and J are TRBV29-1 and TRBJ1-4, with D possibly matching TRBD1 (6 bases). This CDR3 has 13 residues. Between the trimmed V and J ends, which lost 4 bases and 7 bases, there was a span of 13 bases. Germline CDR1 SQVTM, CDR2 ANQGSEA. The CDR3 DNA reads TGCAGCGTTGGACCGGGAGGGGGTGAAAAACTGTTTTTT. Protein sequence: CSVGPGGGEKLFF. The whole variable domain, remainder taken from reference TRBV29-1 and TRBJ1-4, is SAVISQKPSRDICQRGTSLTIQCQVDSQVTMMFWYRQQPGQSLTLIATANQGSEATYESGFVIDKFPISRPNLTFSTLTVSNMSPEDSSIYLCSVGPGGGEKLFFGSGTQLSVL.